The clone carrying this T cell receptor (beta chain) was detected a few times. The sample originates from a study of shared clonotypes between healthy human individuals. The germline V and J ends were trimmed by 5 bases and 6 bases, with 8 bases remaining between them. The CDR3 has 12 amino acids. Germline V gene sequence: CDR1 LNHDA, CDR2 SQIVND (reference sequence). Only in-frame clones appear in the TCRdb table, and some are missing; sequencing was by immunoSEQ multiplex PCR. The sample includes about 460,000 clones, roughly three quarters of them seen just once. J is TRBJ1-5 and V is TRBV19; D is unclear. Sequenced: PBMCs. The TCR was taken from a middle-aged woman in good health. Some clones in this sample may be carry-over from other donors' samples. CDR3 sequence: CASSFVFQPQHF. The CDR3 bases are TGTGCCAGTAGTTTTGTTTTTCAGCCCCAGCATTTT.